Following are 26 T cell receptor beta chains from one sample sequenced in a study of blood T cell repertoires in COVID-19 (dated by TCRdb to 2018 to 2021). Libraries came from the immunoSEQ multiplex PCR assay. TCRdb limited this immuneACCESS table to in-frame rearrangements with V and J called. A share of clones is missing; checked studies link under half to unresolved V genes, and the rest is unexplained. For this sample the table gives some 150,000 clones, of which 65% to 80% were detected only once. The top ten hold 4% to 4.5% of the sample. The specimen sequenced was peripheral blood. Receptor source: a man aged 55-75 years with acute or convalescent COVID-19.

The CDR3 spells CASSGTSGTHEQYF. As DNA, the CDR3 is TGCGCCAGCAGCGGGACTAGCGGCACACATGAGCAGTACTTC. The gene calls are TRBV5-1 and TRBJ2-7; TRBD2 matches at 11 bases. Per germline, CDR1 SGHRS and CDR2 YFSETQ. This CDR3 is built from 14 residues. The V gene end was trimmed by 4 bases and the J gene end by 7 bases; junction bases not matched to a gene: 7.

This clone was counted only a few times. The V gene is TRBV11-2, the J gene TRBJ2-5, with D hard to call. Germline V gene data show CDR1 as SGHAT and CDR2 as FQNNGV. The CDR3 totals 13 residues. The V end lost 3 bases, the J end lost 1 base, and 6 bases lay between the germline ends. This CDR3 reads CASSFGPQETQYF. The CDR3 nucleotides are TGTGCCAGCAGCTTTGGCCCCCAAGAGACCCAGTACTTC.

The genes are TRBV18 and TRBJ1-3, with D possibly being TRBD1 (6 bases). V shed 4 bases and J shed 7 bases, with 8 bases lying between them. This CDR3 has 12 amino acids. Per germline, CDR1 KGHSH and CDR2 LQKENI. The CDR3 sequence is CASSQQGNTIYF. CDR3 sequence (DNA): TGTGCCAGCTCACAGCAGGGGAACACCATATATTTT. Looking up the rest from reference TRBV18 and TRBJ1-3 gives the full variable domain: NAGVMQNPRHLVRRRGQEARLRCSPMKGHSHVYWYRQLPEEGLKFMVYLQKENIIDESGMPKERFSAEFPKEGPSILRIQQVVRGDSAAYFCASSQQGNTIYFGEGSWLTVV.

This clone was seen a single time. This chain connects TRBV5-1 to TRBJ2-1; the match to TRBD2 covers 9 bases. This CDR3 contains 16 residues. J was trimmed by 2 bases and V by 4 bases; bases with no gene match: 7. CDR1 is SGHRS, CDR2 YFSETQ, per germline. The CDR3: CASSRLTSGAYNEQFF. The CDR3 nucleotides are TGCGCCAGCAGCAGGCTGACTAGCGGAGCCTACAATGAGCAGTTCTTC.

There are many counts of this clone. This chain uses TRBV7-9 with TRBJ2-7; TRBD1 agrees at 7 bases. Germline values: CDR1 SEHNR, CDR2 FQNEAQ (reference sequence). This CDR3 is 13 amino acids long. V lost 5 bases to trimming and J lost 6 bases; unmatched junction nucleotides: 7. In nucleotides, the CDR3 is TGTGCCAGCAGCCGGACAGGACTCTTCGAGCAGTACTTC. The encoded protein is CASSRTGLFEQYF. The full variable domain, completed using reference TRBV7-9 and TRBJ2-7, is DTGVSQNPRHKITKRGQNVTFRCDPISEHNRLYWYRQTLGQGPEFLTYFQNEAQLEKSRLLSDRFSAERPKGSFSTLEIQRTEQGDSAMYLCASSRTGLFEQYFGPGTRLTVT.

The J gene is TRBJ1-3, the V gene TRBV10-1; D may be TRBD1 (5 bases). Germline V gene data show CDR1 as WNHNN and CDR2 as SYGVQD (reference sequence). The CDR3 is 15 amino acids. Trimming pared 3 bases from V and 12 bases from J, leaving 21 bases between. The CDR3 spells CASSDSGRSGGDIYF. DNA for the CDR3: TGCGCCAGCAGTGACTCAGGGAGATCTGGAGGGGACATATATTTT.

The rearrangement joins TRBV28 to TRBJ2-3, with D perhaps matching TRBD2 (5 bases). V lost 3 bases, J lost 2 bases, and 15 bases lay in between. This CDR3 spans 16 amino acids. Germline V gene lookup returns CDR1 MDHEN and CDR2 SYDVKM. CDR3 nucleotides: TGTGCCAGCAGTTTGACATTTTCGGGGAACACAGATACGCAGTATTTT. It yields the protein CASSLTFSGNTDTQYF.

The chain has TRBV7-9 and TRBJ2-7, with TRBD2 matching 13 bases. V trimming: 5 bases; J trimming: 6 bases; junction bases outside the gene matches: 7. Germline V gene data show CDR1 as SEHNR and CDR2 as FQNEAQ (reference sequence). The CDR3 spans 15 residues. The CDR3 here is CASSLGLAGAGEQYF. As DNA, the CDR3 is TGTGCCAGCAGCCTTGGACTAGCGGGAGCCGGCGAGCAGTACTTC.

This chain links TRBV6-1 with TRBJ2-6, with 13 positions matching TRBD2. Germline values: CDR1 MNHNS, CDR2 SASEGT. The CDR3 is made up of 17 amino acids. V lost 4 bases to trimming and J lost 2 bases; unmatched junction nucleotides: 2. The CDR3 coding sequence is TGTGCCAGCAGTGGGGGGACTAGCGGGACTGGGGCCAACGTCCTGACTTTC. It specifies CASSGGTSGTGANVLTF.

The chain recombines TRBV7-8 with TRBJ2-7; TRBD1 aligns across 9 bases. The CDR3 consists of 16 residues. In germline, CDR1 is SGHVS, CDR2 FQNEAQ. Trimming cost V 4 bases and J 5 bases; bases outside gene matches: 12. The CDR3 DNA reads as TGTGCCAGCAGCTCCCCCCGGGACAGGGAATCAAACGAGCAGTACTTC. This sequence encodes CASSSPRDRESNEQYF.

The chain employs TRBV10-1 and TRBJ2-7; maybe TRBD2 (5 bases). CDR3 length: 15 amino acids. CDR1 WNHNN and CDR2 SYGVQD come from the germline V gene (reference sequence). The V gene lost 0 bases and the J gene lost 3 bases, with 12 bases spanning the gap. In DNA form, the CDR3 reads TGCGCCAGCAGTGAGTCGAGAACGGGAATCTACGAGCAGTACTTC. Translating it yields CASSESRTGIYEQYF.

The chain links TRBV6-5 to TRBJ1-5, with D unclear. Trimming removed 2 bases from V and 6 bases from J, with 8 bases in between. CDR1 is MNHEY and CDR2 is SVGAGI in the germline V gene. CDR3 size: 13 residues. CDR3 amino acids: CASSYQSGQPQHF. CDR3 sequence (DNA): TGTGCCAGCAGTTACCAGTCGGGTCAGCCCCAGCATTTT.

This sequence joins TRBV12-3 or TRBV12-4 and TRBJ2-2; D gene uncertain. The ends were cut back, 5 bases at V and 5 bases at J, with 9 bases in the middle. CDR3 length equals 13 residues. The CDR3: CASSIRRTGELFF. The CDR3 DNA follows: TGTGCCAGCAGTATCCGCAGGACCGGGGAGCTGTTTTTT.

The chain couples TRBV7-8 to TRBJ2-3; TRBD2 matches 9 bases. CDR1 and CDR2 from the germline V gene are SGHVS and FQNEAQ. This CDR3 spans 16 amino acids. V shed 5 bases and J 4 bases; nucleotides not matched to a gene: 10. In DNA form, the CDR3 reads TGTGCCAGCAGCCCAGTTGGCGGGAGGGGAGCAGATACGCAGTATTTT. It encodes CASSPVGGRGADTQYF.

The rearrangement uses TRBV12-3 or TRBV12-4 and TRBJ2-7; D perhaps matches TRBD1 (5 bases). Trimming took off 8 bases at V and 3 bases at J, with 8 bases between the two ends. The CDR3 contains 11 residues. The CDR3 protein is CASGHNYEQYF. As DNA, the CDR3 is TGTGCCAGCGGACATAACTACGAGCAGTACTTC.

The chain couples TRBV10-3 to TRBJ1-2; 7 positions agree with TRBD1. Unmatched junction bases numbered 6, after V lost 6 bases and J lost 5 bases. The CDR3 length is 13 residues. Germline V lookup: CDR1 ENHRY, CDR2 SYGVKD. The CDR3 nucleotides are TGTGCCATCAGATCCGGGACAGCTTATGGCTACACCTTC. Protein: CAIRSGTAYGYTF.

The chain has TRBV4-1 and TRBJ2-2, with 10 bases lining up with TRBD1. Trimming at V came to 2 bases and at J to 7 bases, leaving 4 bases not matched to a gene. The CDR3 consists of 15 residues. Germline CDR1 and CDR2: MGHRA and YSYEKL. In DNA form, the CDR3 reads TGCGCCAGCAGCCAATGGACAGGGGGAATCGGGGAGCTGTTTTTT. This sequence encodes CASSQWTGGIGELFF.

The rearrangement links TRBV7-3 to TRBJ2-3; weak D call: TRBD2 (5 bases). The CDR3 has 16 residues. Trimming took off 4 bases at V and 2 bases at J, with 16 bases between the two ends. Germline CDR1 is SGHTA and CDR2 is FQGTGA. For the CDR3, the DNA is TGTGCCAGCAGCTCTGGACTCGACCGTGCCACAGATACGCAGTATTTT. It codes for CASSSGLDRATDTQYF.

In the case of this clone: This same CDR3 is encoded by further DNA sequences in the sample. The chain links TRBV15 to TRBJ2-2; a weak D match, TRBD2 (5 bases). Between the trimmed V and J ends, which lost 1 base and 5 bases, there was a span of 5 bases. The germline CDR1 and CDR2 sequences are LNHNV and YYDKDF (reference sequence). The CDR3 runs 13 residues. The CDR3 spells CATSRGGTGELFF. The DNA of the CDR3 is TGTGCCACCAGCAGAGGAGGGACCGGGGAGCTGTTTTTT.

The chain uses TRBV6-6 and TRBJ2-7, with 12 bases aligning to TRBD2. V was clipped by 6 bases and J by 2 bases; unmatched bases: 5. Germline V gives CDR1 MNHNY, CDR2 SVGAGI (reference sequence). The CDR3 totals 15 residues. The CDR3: CASSRLAGDPYEQYF. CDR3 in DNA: TGTGCCAGCAGCCGACTAGCGGGAGACCCCTACGAGCAGTACTTC.

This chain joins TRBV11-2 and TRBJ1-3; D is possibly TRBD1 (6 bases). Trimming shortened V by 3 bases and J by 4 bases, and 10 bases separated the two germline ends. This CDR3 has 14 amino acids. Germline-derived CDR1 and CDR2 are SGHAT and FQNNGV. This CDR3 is CASSLRGGGNTIYF. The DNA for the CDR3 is TGTGCCAGCAGCTTGAGGGGGGGAGGAAACACCATATATTTT.

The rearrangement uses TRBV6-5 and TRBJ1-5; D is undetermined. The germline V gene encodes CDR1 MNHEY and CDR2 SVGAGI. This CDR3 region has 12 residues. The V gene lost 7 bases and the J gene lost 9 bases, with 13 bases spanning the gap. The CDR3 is CASTTNGGPQHF. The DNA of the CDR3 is TGTGCCAGCACCACCAACGGAGGGCCCCAGCATTTT.

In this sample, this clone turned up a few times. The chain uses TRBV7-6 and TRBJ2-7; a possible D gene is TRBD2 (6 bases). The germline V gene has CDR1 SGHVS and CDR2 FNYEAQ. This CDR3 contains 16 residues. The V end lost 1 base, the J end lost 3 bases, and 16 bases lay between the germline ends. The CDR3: CASSLGGGASGYEQYF. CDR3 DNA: TGTGCCAGCAGCTTAGGTGGCGGGGCCAGCGGCTACGAGCAGTACTTC.

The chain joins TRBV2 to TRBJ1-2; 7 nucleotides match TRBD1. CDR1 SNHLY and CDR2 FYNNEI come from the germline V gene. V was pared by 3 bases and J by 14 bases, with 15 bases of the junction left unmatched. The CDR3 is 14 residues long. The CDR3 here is CASSDGTGALEATF. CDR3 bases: TGTGCCAGCAGTGATGGAACAGGGGCCTTGGAGGCTACCTTC.

CDR3 in DNA: TGTGCCAGCAGTTCCGACAGGGACGTTAAGCAGGATCAGCCCCAGCATTTT. Translating gives CASSSDRDVKQDQPQHF. The chain employs TRBV28 and TRBJ1-5, with TRBD1 identical over 7 bases. V gave up 4 bases and J gave up 5 bases; unmatched junction bases: 14. CDR3 length equals 17 residues. Germline V CDR1 and CDR2: MDHEN, SYDVKM.

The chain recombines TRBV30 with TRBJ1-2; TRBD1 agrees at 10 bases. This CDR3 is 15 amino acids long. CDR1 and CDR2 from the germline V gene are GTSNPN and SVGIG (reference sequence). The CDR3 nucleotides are TGTGCTTATGACAGGGGGCAACACTCCTCCTATGGCTACACCTTC. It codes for CAYDRGQHSSYGYTF.